This entry is about one TCR beta chain. These data are taken from a study of blood T cell repertoires in COVID-19. Study at large: Specimens from acute and convalescent COVID-19 originated in the United States, Italy and Spain. T cells, B-cell-depleted T cells, or PBMCs provided the cDNA or gDNA that served as material.

Original handling: Amplification of reference gene primers provided the estimated nucleated cell counts. The method was immunoSEQ multiplex PCR; TCRdb's version includes in-frame clones alone and lacks a portion of them. That table furnishes V, J and clone size, whereas the DNA furnished D and trimming. The data contain some 290,000 clones, roughly nine tenths of them singletons. V dropped 4 bases and J dropped 5 bases, with 8 bases sitting between them. CDR1 GTSNPN and CDR2 SVGIG come from the germline V gene (reference sequence). The CDR3 has 11 amino acids. The sequence derives from a woman between 45 and 65 years old who had recovered from COVID-19. The sample was peripheral blood. The J gene is TRBJ1-2, the V gene TRBV30; TRBD1 is a possible D gene (5 bases). The CDR3 nucleotides read TGTGCCTGGATGGGGGGATATGGCTACACCTTC. This sequence encodes CAWMGGYGYTF.